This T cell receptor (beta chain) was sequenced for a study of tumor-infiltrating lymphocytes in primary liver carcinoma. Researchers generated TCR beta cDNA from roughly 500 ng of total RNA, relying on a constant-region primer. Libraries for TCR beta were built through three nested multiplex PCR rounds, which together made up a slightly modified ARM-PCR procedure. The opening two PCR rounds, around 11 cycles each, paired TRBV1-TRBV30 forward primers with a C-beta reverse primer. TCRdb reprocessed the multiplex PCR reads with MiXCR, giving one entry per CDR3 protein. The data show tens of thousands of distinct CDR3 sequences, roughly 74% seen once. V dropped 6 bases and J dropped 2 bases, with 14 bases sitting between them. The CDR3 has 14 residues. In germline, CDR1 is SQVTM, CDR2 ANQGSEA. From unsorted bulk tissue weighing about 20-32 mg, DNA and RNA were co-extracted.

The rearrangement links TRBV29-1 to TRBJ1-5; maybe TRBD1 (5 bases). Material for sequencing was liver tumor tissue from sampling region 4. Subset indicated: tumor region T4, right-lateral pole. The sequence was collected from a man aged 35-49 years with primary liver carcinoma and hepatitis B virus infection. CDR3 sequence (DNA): TGCAGCGTCCTCGATCAGGGTGGCAATCAGCCCCAGCATTTT. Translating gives CSVLDQGGNQPQHF. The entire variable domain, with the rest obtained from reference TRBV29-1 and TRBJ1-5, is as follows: SAVISQKPSRDICQRGTSLTIQCQVDSQVTMMFWYRQQPGQSLTLIATANQGSEATYESGFVIDKFPISRPNLTFSTLTVSNMSPEDSSIYLCSVLDQGGNQPQHFGDGTRLSIL.